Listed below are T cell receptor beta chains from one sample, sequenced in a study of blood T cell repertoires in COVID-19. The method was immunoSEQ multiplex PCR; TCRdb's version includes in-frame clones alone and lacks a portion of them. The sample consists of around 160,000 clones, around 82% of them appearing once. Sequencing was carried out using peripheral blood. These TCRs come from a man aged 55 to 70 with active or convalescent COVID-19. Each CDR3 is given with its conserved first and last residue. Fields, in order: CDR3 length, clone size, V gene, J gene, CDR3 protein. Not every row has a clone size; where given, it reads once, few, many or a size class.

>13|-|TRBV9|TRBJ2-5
CASSATGAGAQYF
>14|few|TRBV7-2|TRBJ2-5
CASTLQGIKETQYF
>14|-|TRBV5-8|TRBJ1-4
CASSSFETNEKLFF
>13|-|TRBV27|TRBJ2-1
CASRRTGWDEQFF
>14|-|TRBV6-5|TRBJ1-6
CASSYEGDHSPLHF
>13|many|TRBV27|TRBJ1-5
CASSLAVNQPQHF
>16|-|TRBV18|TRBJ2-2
CASSPSVSGVTGELFF
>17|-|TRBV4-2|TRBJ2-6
CASRRSTGGGGANVLTF
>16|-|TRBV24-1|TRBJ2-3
CATSDPLAGGTDTQYF
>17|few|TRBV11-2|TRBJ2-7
CASSFGSSGASIYEQYF
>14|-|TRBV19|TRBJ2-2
CASSMVGNTGELFF
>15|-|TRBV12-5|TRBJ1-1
CASSLGAGRNTEAFF
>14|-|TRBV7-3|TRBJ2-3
CASSLAGVEDTQYF
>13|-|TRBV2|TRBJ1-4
CASSDQGGEKLFF
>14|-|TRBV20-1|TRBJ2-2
CSASSGSRIGELFF
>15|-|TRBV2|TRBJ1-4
CASSLEQGTNEKLFF
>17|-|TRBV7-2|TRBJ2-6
CASSTRTGVSGANVLTF
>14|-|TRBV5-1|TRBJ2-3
CASLGGLASDTQYF
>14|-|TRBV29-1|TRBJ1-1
CSVEDLTRLEKAFF
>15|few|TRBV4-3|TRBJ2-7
CASSQETGAHYEQYF
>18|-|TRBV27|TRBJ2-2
CASTRPGLAGGPSGELFF
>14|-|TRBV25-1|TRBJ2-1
CASSDPTGLNEQFF
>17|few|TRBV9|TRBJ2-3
CASSTGLAGIITDTQYF